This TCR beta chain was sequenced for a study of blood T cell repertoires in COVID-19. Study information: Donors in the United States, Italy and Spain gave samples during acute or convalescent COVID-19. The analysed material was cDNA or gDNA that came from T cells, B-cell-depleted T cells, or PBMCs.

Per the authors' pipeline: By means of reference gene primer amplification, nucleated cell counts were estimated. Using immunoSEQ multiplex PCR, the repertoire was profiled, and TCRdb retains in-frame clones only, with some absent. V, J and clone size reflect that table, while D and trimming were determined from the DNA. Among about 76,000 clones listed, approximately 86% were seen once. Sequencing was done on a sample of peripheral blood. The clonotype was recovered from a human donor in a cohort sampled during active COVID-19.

This CDR3 reads CASRLEVGELFF. Here the CDR3 DNA reads TGTGCCAGCAGACTAGAGGTCGGGGAGCTGTTTTTT. The V and J genes are TRBV6-5 and TRBJ2-2; possibly TRBD2 for D (5 bases). From germline, CDR1 is MNHEY and CDR2 SVGAGI. Deletions cut 6 bases from V and 7 bases from J, with 9 bases between. CDR3 length: 12 residues.